The 5 T cell receptor beta chains given below trace back to one sample, sequenced in a study of T cells in Graves' hyperthyroidism and ophthalmopathy. Authors of the study amplified TCR beta CDR3 regions from RNA transcripts. The TCR CDR3 was amplified in a first-round RT-PCR using the HTBI primer set. TCRdb recomputed calls from the multiplex PCR reads with MiXCR, one row per CDR3 protein. Found here are about 640,000 distinct CDR3 sequences, approximately 42% of them singletons; the top ten hold less than 9%. The specimen sequenced was peripheral blood or thyroid tissue (not recorded which). These TCRs come from an adult man with Graves' disease, either hyperthyroidism or ophthalmopathy (not recorded which).

The gene calls are TRBV7-2 and TRBJ1-5; D is uncertain. The CDR3 is 14 residues long. Germline values: CDR1 SGHTA, CDR2 FQGNSA. V was clipped by 3 bases and J by 2 bases, with 8 bases between them. The DNA for the CDR3 is TGTGCCAGCAGCTTGTATCCGGGCAATCAGCCCCAGCATTTT. Encoded protein: CASSLYPGNQPQHF.

This chain connects TRBV20-1 to TRBJ1-2; possible D gene TRBD1, 5 bases. V lost 1 base and J lost 3, with 12 bases in between. This CDR3 spans 14 amino acids. The V gene's germline CDR1 is DFQATT and CDR2 SNEGSKA (reference sequence). Written as DNA, the CDR3 is TGCAGTGCTAGAGCCAGGGAGCTTGACTATGGCTACACCTTC. It is translated as CSARARELDYGYTF.

This clonotype occurred a few times. The chain joins TRBV7-9 to TRBJ1-3; D is unresolved. Germline CDR1 is SEHNR and CDR2 is FQNEAQ (reference sequence). The V and J ends lost 3 bases and 0 bases respectively, with 12 bases between them. The length of the CDR3 is 16 residues. The CDR3: CASSLTTRNSGNTIYF. The CDR3 region has the DNA TGTGCCAGCAGCTTGACGACCAGGAACTCTGGAAACACCATATATTTT.

This clonotype was seen a handful of times. J is TRBJ2-2 and V is TRBV7-9, with TRBD2 matching over 8 bases. This CDR3 has 15 amino acids. V shed 5 bases, J shed 3 bases, and the junction held 5 bases outside the gene matches. The germline V gene encodes CDR1 SEHNR and CDR2 FQNEAQ (reference sequence). The DNA of the CDR3 is TGTGCCAGCAGCCATAGCGGGATACACACCGGGGAGCTGTTTTTT. Protein: CASSHSGIHTGELFF.

V usage is TRBV24-1 and J usage is TRBJ1-1, with unresolved D. V was cut by 7 bases and J by 0 bases, with 8 bases left in between. From germline, CDR1 is KGHDR and CDR2 SFDVKD. This CDR3 region has 13 residues. The CDR3 DNA reads as TGTGCCACCAGAGGTGGATTGAACACTGAAGCTTTCTTT. Translation: CATRGGLNTEAFF.